This T cell receptor beta chain was observed in a study of blood T cell repertoires in COVID-19. Sequenced by immunoSEQ multiplex PCR; TCRdb stores in-frame clones only, minus some. The top ten hold 17% of the sample, which has 150,000 to 200,000 clones, 76% seen once. The CDR3 covers 12 residues. Germline V gene data show CDR1 as LGHDT and CDR2 as YNNKEL (reference sequence). The V segment lost 7 bases and the J segment 8 bases; nucleotides outside the gene matches: 5. The clonotype was recovered from a woman between 50 and 59 years old with acute COVID-19. The sample was PBMCs or T cells enriched from blood (not recorded which). The chain uses TRBV3-1 (or the pseudogene TRBV3-2) and TRBJ2-1; 7 bases are shared with TRBD1. In nucleotides, the CDR3 is TGTGCCAGCAACAGGGGAACTGATGAGCAGTTCTTC. Its protein product is CASNRGTDEQFF.